The clone carrying this T cell receptor (beta chain) has more than one count but fewer than ten. Its specificity is not known. This CDR3 is also generated by other DNA sequences in the sample. The data belong to a study of shared clonotypes between healthy human individuals. Study conclusions and caveats: Across subsets, estimated richness was generally greater for naive than for memory populations. Only blood underwent sampling, and tissue repertoires likely differ. Donor scarcity curtailed the genetic and exposure-history diversity represented herein.

Germline values: CDR1 SGHRS, CDR2 YFSETQ. The CDR3 extends over 14 amino acids. Trimming left V 1 base short and J 0 bases short, with 5 bases between. Those who donated, Caucasian adults without exception, all lived in Nashville, Tennessee. Method: immunoSEQ multiplex PCR; TCRdb's copy keeps in-frame clones and lacks some. The sample yields approximately 1,000,000 clones, approximately 80% seen once. The specimen was memory CD4+ T cells from PBMCs. The subset denotes: CD45RA-negative fraction. This chain uses TRBV5-1 with TRBJ1-3, with unresolved D. The sequence came from a man between 18 and 35 years old in good health. Some clones in this sample may be carry-over from other donors' samples. This CDR3 is CASSLSVSGNTIYF. CDR3 DNA: TGCGCCAGCAGCTTGAGCGTCTCTGGAAACACCATATATTTT. The whole variable domain, remainder taken from reference TRBV5-1 and TRBJ1-3, is KAGVTQTPRYLIKTRGQQVTLSCSPISGHRSVSWYQQTPGQGLQFLFEYFSETQRNKGNFPGRFSGRQFSNSRSEMNVSTLELGDSALYLCASSLSVSGNTIYFGEGSWLTVV.